This T cell receptor (beta chain) was obtained from a study of blood T cell repertoires in COVID-19 (dated by TCRdb to 2019 to 2021). Regarding the complete study: Samples from collaborators originated in the United States, Italy and Spain and spanned both the acute and convalescent phases of COVID-19. The prospective study material was composed of cDNA or gDNA derived from T cells, B-cell-depleted T cells, or PBMCs. The dataset comprised deeply sampled blood TCRbeta repertoires from subjects exposed to, actively infected with, or recovered from COVID-19. The repertoires were released in a freely available public database intended as a resource for research on the immune response to SARS-CoV-2. The samples were drawn from two sources: the first 160 participants of the ongoing ImmuneRACE study, and over 1,000 subjects contributed by 6 global collaborators. Sample metadata almost always included a de-identified subject ID, COVID-19 status, age in years and sex. Where HLA class I and class II types were available, the types were taken from metadata supplied by the sample provider, not from assay-based typing. Here is what the overall study found, with its caveats: Clinical and demographic metadata were provided uncurated, with the amount varying by source and participant.

The collaborating institutions used their own protocols to collect whole blood in K2EDTA tubes. For TCRbeta analysis, collaborator samples were shipped as frozen whole blood, as isolated PBMCs, or as DNA extracted from either sample type. This clone was observed a few times. The specificity of this receptor is unknown. Within one base of it there is no much larger clone, and no base qualities were kept. The immunoSEQ Assay, a bias-controlled multiplex PCR, was used to amplify TCRbeta CDR3 regions from genomic DNA. The authors' analysis ran thus. Nucleated cell counts per sample were estimated from amplification of reference gene primers within the assay. To quantify the absolute abundance of each unique TCRbeta CDR3 rearrangement, sequence reads were collapsed and filtered. Productive Simpson clonality was computed per sample as the square root of Simpson's diversity index over productive rearrangements. In its TCRdb copy, this immuneACCESS table keeps in-frame sequences only and misses some clones. Where compared with another copy, unresolved V genes explain less than half of these, and the others have no known cause. The DNA gave D and trimming, while V, J and clone size come from that table. Counted in this sample were some 460,000 clones; around nine tenths of them appeared once. The ten top clones hold more than 4% of the sample.

The CDR3 measures 11 amino acids from cysteine to phenylalanine. Only the CDR3 DNA stays, 33 bases, in frame from base 1. The CDR1 and CDR2 encoded by the germline V gene (reference sequence) are LNHDA and SQIVND. V and J are truncated by 8 bases and 4 bases respectively, leaving an intervening sequence of 6 bases. The chain is encoded by TRBV19 joined to TRBJ2-1; no D segment can be confidently identified. The receptor was derived from a woman in her 30s with acute or convalescent COVID-19. The sample comprised peripheral blood. In nucleotide form, the sequence is TGTGCCAGTGCAGATTACAATGAGCAGTTCTTC. Its protein is CASADYNEQFF.